This is a list of T cell receptor beta chains from one sample in a study of radiotherapy plus CTLA-4 blockade in lung cancer. The table came from immunoSEQ multiplex PCR; TCRdb's copy has only in-frame clones and leaves some out. This sample carries tens of thousands of clones, roughly 86% of them seen once, and the ten largest clones take 4.5% to 5%. The specimen comprised peripheral blood, sampled from a patient treated with radiotherapy plus ipilimumab. Receptor source: a human donor with non-small cell lung cancer whose response to radiotherapy plus ipilimumab could not be evaluated. Both conserved end residues are part of each CDR3. A D gene is named only where the DNA matches it firmly. Size is stated for part of the rows, as once, few or many counts, or as a class when the clone is expanded.

>TRBJ2-7|TRBV5-4|TRBD2|NA
TGTGCCAGCAGCTTGGCCGCGGGAGATTTCTACGAGCAGTACTTC
CASSLAAGDFYEQYF
>TRBJ1-4|TRBV11-2|TRBD1|NA
TGTGCCAGCAGCTTAGGGAAGAGACAGGGGGCATTTGAAAAACTGTTTTTT
CASSLGKRQGAFEKLFF
>TRBJ2-2|TRBV6-1|TRBD2|NA
TGTGCCAGCAGTGAAGCACTAGCGGGGCTAACCGGGGAGCTGTTTTTT
CASSEALAGLTGELFF
>TRBJ1-2|TRBV5-1|TRBD1|NA
TGCGCCAGCAGCTCTGGGACAGGGATGGCTCGCGGCTACACCTTC
CASSSGTGMARGYTF
>TRBJ2-1|TRBV5-1|TRBD2|NA
TGCGCCAGCAGCTTCTACGGAACTAGCGGATCCTACAATGAGCAGTTCTTC
CASSFYGTSGSYNEQFF
>TRBJ2-2|TRBV19|TRBD1|few
TGTGCCAGTAGTATAGGGACAGGGGGCACCGGGGAGCTGTTTTTT
CASSIGTGGTGELFF
>TRBJ1-2|TRBV19|NA|NA
TGTGCCAGTAGGCAGGGTGGCTATGGCTACACCTTC
CASRQGGYGYTF
>TRBJ1-1|TRBV11-2|NA|NA
TGTGCCAGCAGCTTGGGGAGGGGGACTGAAGCTTTCTTT
CASSLGRGTEAFF
>TRBJ2-2|TRBV5-4|TRBD2|NA
TGTGCCAGCAGCGAGACTAGCGCCTGGGACGCCGGGGAGCTGTTTTTT
CASSETSAWDAGELFF
>TRBJ1-1|TRBV28|TRBD1|NA
TGTGCCAGCAGTCCGCGACAGGGGAACACTGAAGCTTTCTTT
CASSPRQGNTEAFF
>TRBJ2-2|TRBV7-3|TRBD2|NA
TGTGCCAGCAGCTTAACGAGCGGGAGGCTTAACTACCATACGAACACCGGGGAGCTGTTTTTT
CASSLTSGRLNYHTNTGELFF
>TRBJ2-1|TRBV6-5|NA|NA
TGTGCCAGCATGTATCAAGGGAGGAAATACAATGAGCAGTTCTTC
CASMYQGRKYNEQFF
>TRBJ2-6|TRBV9|NA|NA
TGTGCCAGCACCCAAGGGGGATTTTTCTCTGGGGCCAACGTCCTGACTTTC
CASTQGGFFSGANVLTF
>TRBJ1-1|TRBV9|NA|NA
TGTGCCAGCAGCACCCCCCCGGGCACTGAAGCTTTCTTT
CASSTPPGTEAFF
>TRBJ1-3|TRBV7-8|NA|NA
TGTGCCAGCAGCCGTTTGATACAGGGTTCCGGAAACACCATATATTTT
CASSRLIQGSGNTIYF
>TRBJ1-1|TRBV28|TRBD1|NA
TGTGCCAGCAGTCCCGGACAGGGGAGCACTGAAGCTTTCTTT
CASSPGQGSTEAFF
>TRBJ2-7|TRBV4-3|NA|once
TGCGCCAGCAGCCAAGATGGCAGCTCCTACGAGCAGTACTTC
CASSQDGSSYEQYF
>TRBJ2-2|TRBV21-1|NA|once
TGTGCCAGCAGCGAAACTACCGGGACAGGGATCGACACCGGGGAGCTGTTTTTT
CASSETTGTGIDTGELFF
>TRBJ1-4|TRBV11-2|TRBD1|NA
TGTGCCAGCAGCTTAGGGACAGGGTTTGAAAAACTGTTTTTT
CASSLGTGFEKLFF
>TRBJ2-1|TRBV11-2|TRBD2|NA
TGTGCCAGCAACCTAGCGGGATGGGGTGCGGAGCAGTTCTTC
CASNLAGWGAEQFF
>TRBJ1-2|TRBV9|NA|NA
TGTGCCAGCAGCGGACCCACAGGCTCTACGACCTTC
CASSGPTGSTTF
>TRBJ2-1|TRBV9|NA|NA
TGTGCCAGCAGCGTCGGACCCCAGAGGGCCAATGAGCAGTTCTTC
CASSVGPQRANEQFF
>TRBJ1-5|TRBV15|TRBD1|few
TGTGCCACCAGCAGGACAGGGAGTTCACAGCCCCAGCATTTT
CATSRTGSSQPQHF
>TRBJ1-5|TRBV2|NA|once
TGTGCCAGCACCTATTTAGTTAGCAATCAGCCCCAGCATTTT
CASTYLVSNQPQHF
>TRBJ1-5|TRBV4-3|NA|NA
TGCGCCAGCAGCCAAGATCGCAGAAGCAATCAGCCCCAGCATTTT
CASSQDRRSNQPQHF
>TRBJ2-7|TRBV7-9|NA|NA
TGTGCCAGCAGCCACTCAGGGGTGGACGAGCAGTACTTC
CASSHSGVDEQYF
>TRBJ1-1|TRBV30|NA|NA
TGTGCCTGGAGTGTTACGGCGGGCACTGAAGCTTTCTTT
CAWSVTAGTEAFF
>TRBJ1-5|TRBV7-2|TRBD1|NA
TGTGCCAGCAGCCGCGACAGGGGGAGTGAACAGCCCCAGCATTTT
CASSRDRGSEQPQHF
>TRBJ2-1|TRBV7-2|TRBD2|NA
TGTGCCAGCAGCTTACGACTAGCATACAATGAGCAGTTCTTC
CASSLRLAYNEQFF
>TRBJ1-2|TRBV14|TRBD1|NA
TGTGCCAGCAGCCCCTACTTTGGACAGGGGCTTTCTGGCTACACCTTC
CASSPYFGQGLSGYTF
>TRBJ2-1|TRBV7-9|TRBD2|NA
TGTGCCAGCAGCTTACTGCTAGCGGGAGCGCAGGAGCAGTTCTTC
CASSLLLAGAQEQFF
>TRBJ2-2|TRBV5-4|TRBD1|NA
TGTGCCAGCAGCCCGGACAGGACGAACACCGGGGAGCTGTTTTTT
CASSPDRTNTGELFF
>TRBJ2-7|TRBV7-2|NA|NA
TGTGCCAGCAGCTCATTATGGGGGCATTTCTACGAGCAGTACTTC
CASSSLWGHFYEQYF
>TRBJ1-5|TRBV4-1|NA|NA
TGCGCCAGCAGCCAAGATATGAGTTCATGGCAGCCCCAGCATTTT
CASSQDMSSWQPQHF
>TRBJ2-3|TRBV4-3|TRBD2|NA
TGCGCCAGCAGCCAAGATCTACTAGCGGGAGGTTCTAGCACAGATACGCAGTATTTT
CASSQDLLAGGSSTDTQYF
>TRBJ1-1|TRBV2|NA|NA
TGTGCCAGCAGTGAAGCGAGGGGGGGCACTGAAGCTTTCTTT
CASSEARGGTEAFF
>TRBJ2-4|TRBV2|NA|NA
TGTGCCAGCCGTGCGGGCGGACTAAGGCGCATTCAGTACTTC
CASRAGGLRRIQYF
>TRBJ1-5|TRBV5-1|TRBD1|NA
TGCGCCAGCAGCCCGGGACAGGGGAGCAATCAGCCCCAGCATTTT
CASSPGQGSNQPQHF
>TRBJ2-3|TRBV19|NA|NA
TGTGCCAGTAGTTTCGACAGCCAAACAGATACGCAGTATTTT
CASSFDSQTDTQYF
>TRBJ2-1|TRBV15|TRBD1|NA
TGTGCCACCAGCAGCCCGGGACAGGGGAGAAATGAGCAGTTCTTC
CATSSPGQGRNEQFF
>TRBJ1-1|TRBV7-9|TRBD1|once
TGTGCCAGCAGCTCCGCAGGACAGGTGGATGCTTTCTTT
CASSSAGQVDAFF
>TRBJ2-1|TRBV28|TRBD2|NA
TGTGCCAGCAGTTCCCCTTTGGGCGGGAGGACAGAATCCTACAATGAGCAGTTCTTC
CASSSPLGGRTESYNEQFF
>TRBJ2-3|TRBV28|TRBD2|NA
TGTGCCAGCAGTTTGATTGGTAGCGGGGGACACACAGATACGCAGTATTTT
CASSLIGSGGHTDTQYF
>TRBJ2-7|TRBV28|TRBD1|NA
TGTGCCAGCAGTTCCGCCGGGACAGGAGCCCAGGAGCAGTACTTC
CASSSAGTGAQEQYF
>TRBJ2-7|TRBV7-9|NA|once
TGTGCCAGCAGCTTGAGACTAGTCGAGCAGTACTTC
CASSLRLVEQYF
>TRBJ2-3|TRBV28|TRBD1|NA
TGTGCCAGCAGTTTAGGGACAGGGGGCTGGAGGGATACGCAGTATTTT
CASSLGTGGWRDTQYF
>TRBJ2-1|TRBV18|TRBD2|few
TGTGCCAGCTCCCGCCCGGTTAACGGGAGGGCCTCCTGGAGTACCTACAATGAGCAGTTCTTC
CASSRPVNGRASWSTYNEQFF
>TRBJ1-1|TRBV18|NA|NA
TGTGCCAGCTCAGATAGACAGGCGCCTGATGAAGCTTTCTTT
CASSDRQAPDEAFF
>TRBJ1-1|TRBV4-1|NA|few
TGCGCCAGCAGGGATGTGACAGGTGGAACTGAAGCTTTCTTT
CASRDVTGGTEAFF
>TRBJ1-1|TRBV21-1|NA|NA
TGTGCCAGAGACGGGACAGCGAACACTGAAGCTTTCTTT
CARDGTANTEAFF
>TRBJ2-1|TRBV6-1|NA|few
TGTGCCAGCAGGGGGGCAGGGGCCTACAATGAGCAGTTCTTC
CASRGAGAYNEQFF
>TRBJ1-1|TRBV27|NA|once
TGTGCCAGCAGTTTTTCAGGCAGCCTTATGAACACTGAAGCTTTCTTT
CASSFSGSLMNTEAFF
>TRBJ2-1|TRBV28|NA|NA
TGTGCCAGCAGCTTTAGCCTGTCGCGACTAGTATACAATGAGCAGTTCTTC
CASSFSLSRLVYNEQFF
>TRBJ2-1|TRBV7-2|NA|NA
TGTGCCAGTTGCCGGACAGCCGCTAGAAATGAGCAGTTCTTC
CASCRTAARNEQFF
>TRBJ2-7|TRBV5-4|NA|NA
TGTGCCAGCAGTACCGGGTCTTCAAGCTCCTACGAGCAGTGCTTC
CASSTGSSSSYEQCF
>TRBJ2-5|TRBV7-9|NA|NA
TGTGCCAGCAGCTTAGTTGTCAGAATCCCCCAAGAGACCCAGTACTTC
CASSLVVRIPQETQYF